The 15 T cell receptor beta chains given below trace back to one sample, sequenced in a study of blood T cell repertoires in COVID-19. Clones were sequenced by immunoSEQ multiplex PCR, and TCRdb holds only the in-frame ones, with some missing. In the table there are 200,000 to 250,000 clones, around 83% of which are singletons. Sequencing was performed on peripheral blood. All receptors come from a woman in her forties or fifties with COVID-19, enrolled during active disease.

This clone was seen a single time. The J gene is TRBJ2-3, the V gene TRBV12-5, with a tentative D call TRBD1 (5 bases). Germline values: CDR1 LGHNT, CDR2 FRNRAP. V was cut by 3 bases and J by 5 bases, with 12 bases left in between. The length of the CDR3 is 14 residues. Here the CDR3 DNA reads TGTGCTAGTGGTTTCTCCCGAGACAGAGATACGCAGTATTTT. Translation gives CASGFSRDRDTQYF.

V gene TRBV19 combines with J gene TRBJ1-4, with TRBD1 matching 9 bases. Per germline, CDR1 LNHDA and CDR2 SQIVND (reference sequence). With V trimmed by 6 bases and J by 15 bases, 11 bases remained unmatched. The CDR3 has 13 amino acids. This chain's CDR3 is CASRHPGQGTLFF. CDR3 nucleotides: TGTGCCAGTAGACATCCGGGACAGGGAACATTGTTTTTT.

The chain joins TRBV19 to TRBJ1-4, with a weak D call TRBD1 (5 bases). V was trimmed by 8 bases and J by 5 bases, leaving 12 bases between them. This CDR3 region has 13 residues. Germline values: CDR1 LNHDA, CDR2 SQIVND (reference sequence). The CDR3 bases are TGTGCCAGTGGGGGGAGCCGAAATGAAAAACTGTTTTTT. It specifies CASGGSRNEKLFF.

The CDR3 coding sequence is TGTGCCATCAGTGAGGTCGGAGATGGTTCACCCCTCCACTTT. Translating gives CAISEVGDGSPLHF. The chain joins TRBV10-3 to TRBJ1-6, with D hard to call. V was trimmed by 2 bases and J by 9 bases, leaving 11 bases between them. Germline assignment: CDR1 ENHRY and CDR2 SYGVKD. The CDR3 totals 14 residues.

J is TRBJ1-2 and V is TRBV29-1, with D perhaps TRBD1 (5 bases). The ends were cut back, 7 bases at V and 2 bases at J, with 11 bases in the middle. CDR1 and CDR2 (germline): SQVTM, ANQGSEA. There are 12 residues in the CDR3. The CDR3 DNA follows: TGCAGCGCCGGAACAGGAAACTATGGCTACACCTTC. Translating it yields CSAGTGNYGYTF.

This sequence joins TRBV28 and TRBJ2-7; the match to TRBD2 covers 7 bases. J gave up 7 bases and V 7 bases, and 10 bases lay outside the gene matches. This CDR3 has 13 residues. Germline V gene lookup returns CDR1 MDHEN and CDR2 SYDVKM. The CDR3 bases are TGTGCCAGCAAAACCGGCGGGGGTGGGGAGCAGTACGTC. It yields the protein CASKTGGGGEQYV.

This clone has only one observation. The chain has TRBV6-5 and TRBJ1-5; D unresolved. The germline CDR1 and CDR2 sequences are MNHEY and SVGAGI. The CDR3 is made up of 12 amino acids. V was cut by 6 bases and J by 0 bases, with 3 bases left in between. The CDR3 protein is CASRASNQPQHF. The CDR3 nucleotides are TGTGCCAGCAGAGCTAGCAATCAGCCCCAGCATTTT.

V and J are TRBV19 and TRBJ1-1; D gene ambiguous. Trimming shortened V by 1 base and J by 3 bases, and 6 bases separated the two germline ends. The CDR3 sequence is 13 residues long. Germline CDR1 is LNHDA and CDR2 is SQIVND (reference sequence). CDR3 DNA: TGTGCCAGTAGTATAGGCCACTACACTGAAGCTTTCTTT. Amino acids: CASSIGHYTEAFF.

The gene calls are TRBV19 and TRBJ1-5, with TRBD1 identical over 8 bases. The V gene's germline CDR1 is LNHDA and CDR2 SQIVND (reference sequence). The CDR3 runs to 17 residues. The V gene end was trimmed by 7 bases and the J gene end by 6 bases; junction bases not matched to a gene: 17. The CDR3 nucleotides are TGTGCCAGTAATGCCGATCCCGGGACAGGTCCTACTCAGCCCCAGCATTTT. It specifies CASNADPGTGPTQPQHF.

The chain joins TRBV27 to TRBJ1-2; 9 bases line up with TRBD1. Germline V gene sequence: CDR1 MNHEY, CDR2 SMNVEV (reference sequence). The CDR3 is 13 amino acids. V lost 10 bases to trimming and J lost 3 bases; unmatched junction nucleotides: 6. The CDR3 is CAIPQGADYGYTF. CDR3 nucleotides: TGTGCCATTCCACAGGGGGCCGACTATGGCTACACCTTC.

This chain links TRBV6-6 with TRBJ2-7, with TRBD2 identical over 15 bases. CDR1 MNHNY and CDR2 SVGAGI come from the germline V gene (reference sequence). The CDR3 runs to 18 residues. J gave up 3 bases and V 5 bases, and 11 bases lay outside the gene matches. In DNA, the CDR3 is TGTGCCAGCAGTCCCACGGGACTAGCGGGGGGCCGTCACTACGAGCAGTACTTC. Translation: CASSPTGLAGGRHYEQYF.

V and J are TRBV3-1 (or the pseudogene TRBV3-2) and TRBJ1-2; TRBD1 matches at 8 bases. The CDR3 consists of 17 residues. The germline gives CDR1 LGHDT, CDR2 YNNKEL (reference sequence). V shed 1 base and J 3 bases; nucleotides not matched to a gene: 10. CDR3 protein: CASSQGQGAFPYYGYTF. The CDR3 DNA is TGTGCCAGCAGCCAAGGGCAGGGGGCATTCCCTTACTATGGCTACACCTTC.

This sequence joins TRBV11-3 and TRBJ2-5; maybe TRBD1 (6 bases). Trimming pared 2 bases from V and 4 bases from J, leaving 14 bases between. In germline, CDR1 is SGHNT, CDR2 YENEEA. CDR3 length: 15 residues. The CDR3 is CASSLRVTGPETQYF. In DNA form, the CDR3 reads TGTGCCAGCAGCTTAAGGGTGACAGGCCCAGAGACCCAGTACTTC.

The V and J genes are TRBV19 and TRBJ1-1; TRBD1 aligns across 7 bases. Trimming removed 2 bases from V and 1 base from J; junction bases left unmatched: 4. This CDR3 region has 15 residues. Germline CDR1 reads LNHDA; CDR2 reads SQIVND (reference sequence). CDR3 sequence: CASSIRGLENTEAFF. CDR3 nucleotides: TGTGCCAGTAGTATAAGGGGGCTAGAGAACACTGAAGCTTTCTTT.

This clone was recorded only once. The J gene is TRBJ2-5, the V gene TRBV3-1 (or the pseudogene TRBV3-2), with D possibly TRBD2 on 6 matching bases. CDR1 LGHDT and CDR2 YNNKEL come from the germline V gene (reference sequence). V lost 4 bases to trimming and J lost 4 bases, with 13 bases between them. The CDR3 consists of 14 residues. In DNA form, the CDR3 reads TGTGCCAGCAGCCGGGAGGTCTCGGTAGAGACCCAGTACTTC. Translation: CASSREVSVETQYF.